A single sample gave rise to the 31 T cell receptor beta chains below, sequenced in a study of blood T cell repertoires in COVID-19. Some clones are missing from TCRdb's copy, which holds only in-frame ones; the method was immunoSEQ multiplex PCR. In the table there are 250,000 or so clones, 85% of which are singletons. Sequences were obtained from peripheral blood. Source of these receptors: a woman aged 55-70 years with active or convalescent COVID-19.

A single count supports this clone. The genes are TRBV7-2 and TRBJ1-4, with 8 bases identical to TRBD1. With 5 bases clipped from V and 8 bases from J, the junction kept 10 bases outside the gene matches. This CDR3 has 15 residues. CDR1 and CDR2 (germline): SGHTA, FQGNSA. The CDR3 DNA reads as TGTGCCAGCAGCCCAAACGCAGGGGGCGGAGAAAAACTGTTTTTT. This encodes CASSPNAGGGEKLFF.

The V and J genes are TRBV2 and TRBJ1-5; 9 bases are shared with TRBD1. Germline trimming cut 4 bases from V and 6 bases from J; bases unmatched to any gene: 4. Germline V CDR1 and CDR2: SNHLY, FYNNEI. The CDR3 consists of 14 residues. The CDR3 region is CASSATGGSQPQHF. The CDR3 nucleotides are TGTGCCAGCAGTGCAACAGGGGGCAGTCAGCCCCAGCATTTT.

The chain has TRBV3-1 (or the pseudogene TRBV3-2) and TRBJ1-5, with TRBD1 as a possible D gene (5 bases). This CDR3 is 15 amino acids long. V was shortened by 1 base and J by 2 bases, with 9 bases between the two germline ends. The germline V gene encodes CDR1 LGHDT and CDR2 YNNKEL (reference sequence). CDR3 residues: CASSQVLGGNQPQHF. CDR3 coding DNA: TGTGCCAGCAGCCAAGTTTTAGGGGGCAATCAGCCCCAGCATTTT.

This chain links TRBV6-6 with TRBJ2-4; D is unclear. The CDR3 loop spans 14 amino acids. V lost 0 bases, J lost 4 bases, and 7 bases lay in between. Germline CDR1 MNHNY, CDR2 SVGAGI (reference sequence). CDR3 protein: CASSYSPDKNIQYF. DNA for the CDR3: TGTGCCAGCAGTTACTCCCCAGATAAAAACATTCAGTACTTC.

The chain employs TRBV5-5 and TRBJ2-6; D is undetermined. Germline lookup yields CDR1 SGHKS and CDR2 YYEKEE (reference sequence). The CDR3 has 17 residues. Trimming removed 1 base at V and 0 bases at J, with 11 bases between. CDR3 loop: CASSLSQVLSGANVLTF. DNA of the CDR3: TGTGCCAGCAGCTTGAGCCAGGTCCTCTCTGGGGCCAACGTCCTGACTTTC.

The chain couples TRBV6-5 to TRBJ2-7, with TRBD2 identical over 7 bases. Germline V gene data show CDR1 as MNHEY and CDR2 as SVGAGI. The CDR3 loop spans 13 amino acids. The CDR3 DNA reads TGTGCCACCAGCCCATCCCGGGAGGCCTCTCTCTTCGTC. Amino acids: CATSPSREASLFV.

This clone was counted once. The CDR3 loop reads CASSQVLAVTYEQYF. CDR3 bases: TGTGCCAGCAGCCAAGTCCTAGCGGTTACTTACGAGCAGTACTTC. This chain links TRBV3-1 (or the pseudogene TRBV3-2) with TRBJ2-7; TRBD2 matches at 7 bases. The V gene end was trimmed by 1 base and the J gene end by 4 bases; junction bases not matched to a gene: 7. This CDR3 spans 15 amino acids. Germline CDR1 reads LGHDT; CDR2 reads YNNKEL (reference sequence).

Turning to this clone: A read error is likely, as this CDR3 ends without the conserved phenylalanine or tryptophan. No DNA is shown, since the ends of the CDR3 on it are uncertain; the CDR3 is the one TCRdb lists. The CDR3 sequence is CASSLDGTGVGRAL. The chain employs TRBV5-1 and TRBJ2-7; TRBD1, as called in the table, went unchecked against the DNA. The germline CDR1 and CDR2 sequences are SGHRS and YFSETQ. The CDR3 comprises 14 residues, both ends counted.

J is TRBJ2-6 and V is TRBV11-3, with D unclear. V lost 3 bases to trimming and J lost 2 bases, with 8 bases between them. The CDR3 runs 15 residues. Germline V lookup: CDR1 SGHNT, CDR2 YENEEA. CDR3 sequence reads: CASSFMLTGANVLTF. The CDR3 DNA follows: TGTGCCAGCAGCTTTATGTTAACTGGGGCCAACGTCCTGACTTTC.

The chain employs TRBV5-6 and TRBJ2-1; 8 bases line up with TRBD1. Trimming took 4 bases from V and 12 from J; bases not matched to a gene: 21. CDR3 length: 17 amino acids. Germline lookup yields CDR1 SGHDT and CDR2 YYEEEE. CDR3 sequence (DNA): TGTGCCAGCAGCACTCGATTGGGACAGGCGGCAAACCAGTGGCAGTTCTTC. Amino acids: CASSTRLGQAANQWQFF.

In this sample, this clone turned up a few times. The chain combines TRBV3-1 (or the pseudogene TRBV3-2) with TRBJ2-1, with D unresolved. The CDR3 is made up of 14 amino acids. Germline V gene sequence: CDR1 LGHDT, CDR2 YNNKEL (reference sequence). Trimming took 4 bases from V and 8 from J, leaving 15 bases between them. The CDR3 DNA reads TGTGCCAGCAGCCCCCAGCCTAGTAACCATGAGCAGTTCTTC. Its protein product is CASSPQPSNHEQFF.

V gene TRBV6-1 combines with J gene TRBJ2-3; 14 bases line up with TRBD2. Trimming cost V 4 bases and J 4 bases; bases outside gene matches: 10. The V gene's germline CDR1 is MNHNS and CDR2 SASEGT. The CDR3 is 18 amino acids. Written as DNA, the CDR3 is TGTGCCAGCAGTGGGGGACTAGCGGGGGCCGCAATCCCAGATACGCAGTATTTT. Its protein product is CASSGGLAGAAIPDTQYF.

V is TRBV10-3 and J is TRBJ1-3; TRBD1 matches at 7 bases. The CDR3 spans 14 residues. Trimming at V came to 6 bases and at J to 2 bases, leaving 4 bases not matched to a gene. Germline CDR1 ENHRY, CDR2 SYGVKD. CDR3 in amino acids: CAIRPDRAGNTIYF. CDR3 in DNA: TGTGCCATCAGGCCCGACAGGGCTGGAAACACCATATATTTT.

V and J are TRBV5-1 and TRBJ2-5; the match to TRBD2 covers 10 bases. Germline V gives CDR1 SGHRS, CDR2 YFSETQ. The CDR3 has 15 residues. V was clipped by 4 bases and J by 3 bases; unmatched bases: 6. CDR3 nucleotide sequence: TGCGCCAGCAGCCGAGCGGGGGGGCCGGAAGAGACCCAGTACTTC. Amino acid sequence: CASSRAGGPEETQYF.

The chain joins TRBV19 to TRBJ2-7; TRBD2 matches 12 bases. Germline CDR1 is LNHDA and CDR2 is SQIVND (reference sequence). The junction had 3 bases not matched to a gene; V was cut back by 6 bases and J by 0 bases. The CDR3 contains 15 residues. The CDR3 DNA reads TGTGCCAGTAGCCAGACTAGCGGGAGCTCCTACGAGCAGTACTTC. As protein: CASSQTSGSSYEQYF.

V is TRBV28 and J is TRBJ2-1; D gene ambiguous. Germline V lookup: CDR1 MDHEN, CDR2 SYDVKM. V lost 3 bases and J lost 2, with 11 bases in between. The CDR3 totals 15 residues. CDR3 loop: CASSFKSPAYNEQFF. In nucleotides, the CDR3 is TGTGCCAGCAGTTTTAAGAGCCCTGCCTACAATGAGCAGTTCTTC.

The CDR3 loop reads CASSFRTGNQETQYF. The CDR3 DNA is TGTGCCAGCAGTTTCAGGACAGGGAATCAAGAGACCCAGTACTTC. The chain carries TRBV6-1 and TRBJ2-5, with 8 nucleotides matching TRBD1. V lost 5 bases and J lost 2; bases outside the gene matches: 7. The CDR3 has 15 amino acids. Germline V gene data show CDR1 as MNHNS and CDR2 as SASEGT.

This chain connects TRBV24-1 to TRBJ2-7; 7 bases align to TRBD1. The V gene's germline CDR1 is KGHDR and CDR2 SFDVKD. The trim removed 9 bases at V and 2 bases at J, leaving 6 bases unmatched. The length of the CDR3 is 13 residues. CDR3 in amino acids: CATQGTGAYEQYF. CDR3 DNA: TGTGCCACCCAAGGAACAGGGGCCTACGAGCAGTACTTC.

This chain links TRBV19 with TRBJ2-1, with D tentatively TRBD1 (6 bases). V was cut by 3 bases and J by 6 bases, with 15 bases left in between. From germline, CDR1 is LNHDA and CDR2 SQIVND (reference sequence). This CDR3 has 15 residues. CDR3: CASSIQGLIPNEQFF. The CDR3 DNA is TGTGCCAGTAGTATTCAGGGGTTAATTCCCAATGAGCAGTTCTTC.

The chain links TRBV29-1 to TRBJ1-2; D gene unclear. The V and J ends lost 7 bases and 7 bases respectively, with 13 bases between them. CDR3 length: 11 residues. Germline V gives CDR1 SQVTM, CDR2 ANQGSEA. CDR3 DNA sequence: TGCAGCGCCTTGACGGCGGTTGGCTACACCTTC. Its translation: CSALTAVGYTF. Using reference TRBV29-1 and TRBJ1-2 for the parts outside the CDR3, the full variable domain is SAVISQKPSRDICQRGTSLTIQCQVDSQVTMMFWYRQQPGQSLTLIATANQGSEATYESGFVIDKFPISRPNLTFSTLTVSNMSPEDSSIYLCSALTAVGYTFGSGTRLTVV.

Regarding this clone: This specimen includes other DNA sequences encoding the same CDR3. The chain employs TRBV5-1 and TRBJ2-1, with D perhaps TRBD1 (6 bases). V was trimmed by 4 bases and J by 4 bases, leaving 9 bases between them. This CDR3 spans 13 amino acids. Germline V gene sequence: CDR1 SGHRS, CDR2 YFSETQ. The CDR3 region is CASSLDSYNEQFF. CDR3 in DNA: TGCGCCAGCAGCCTGGACAGTTACAATGAGCAGTTCTTC.

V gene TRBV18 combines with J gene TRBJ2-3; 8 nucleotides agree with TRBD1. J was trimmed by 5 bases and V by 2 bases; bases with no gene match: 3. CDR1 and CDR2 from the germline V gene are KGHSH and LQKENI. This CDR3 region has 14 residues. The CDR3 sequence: CASSPTTGGDTQYF. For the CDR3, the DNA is TGTGCCAGCTCACCAACAACAGGGGGAGATACGCAGTATTTT.

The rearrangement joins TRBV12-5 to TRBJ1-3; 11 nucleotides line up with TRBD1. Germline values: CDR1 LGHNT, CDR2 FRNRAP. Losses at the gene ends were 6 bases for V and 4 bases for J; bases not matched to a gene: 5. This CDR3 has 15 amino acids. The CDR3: CASGGQGERGNTIYF. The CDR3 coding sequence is TGTGCTAGTGGGGGACAGGGGGAACGCGGAAACACCATATATTTT.

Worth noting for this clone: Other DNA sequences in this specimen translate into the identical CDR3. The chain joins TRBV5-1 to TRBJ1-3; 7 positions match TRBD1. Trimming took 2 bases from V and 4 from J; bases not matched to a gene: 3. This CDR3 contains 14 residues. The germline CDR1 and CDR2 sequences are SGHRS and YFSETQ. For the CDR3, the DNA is TGCGCCAGCAGCTTCCAGGGGGAGGGAAACACCATATATTTT. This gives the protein CASSFQGEGNTIYF. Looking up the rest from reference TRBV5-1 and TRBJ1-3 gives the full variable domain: KAGVTQTPRYLIKTRGQQVTLSCSPISGHRSVSWYQQTPGQGLQFLFEYFSETQRNKGNFPGRFSGRQFSNSRSEMNVSTLELGDSALYLCASSFQGEGNTIYFGEGSWLTVV.

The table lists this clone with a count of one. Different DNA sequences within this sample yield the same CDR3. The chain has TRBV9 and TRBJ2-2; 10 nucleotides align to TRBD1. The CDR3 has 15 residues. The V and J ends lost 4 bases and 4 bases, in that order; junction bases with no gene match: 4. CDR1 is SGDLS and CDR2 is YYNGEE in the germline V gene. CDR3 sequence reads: CASSLWTGGTGELFF. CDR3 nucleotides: TGTGCCAGCAGCTTATGGACAGGGGGCACCGGGGAGCTGTTTTTT.

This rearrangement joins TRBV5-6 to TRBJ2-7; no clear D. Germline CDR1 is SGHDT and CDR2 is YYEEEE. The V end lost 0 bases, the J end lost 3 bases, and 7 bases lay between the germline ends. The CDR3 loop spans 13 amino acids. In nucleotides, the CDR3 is TGTGCCAGCAGCTTGGGGTCAGGCTACGAGCAGTACGTC. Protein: CASSLGSGYEQYV.

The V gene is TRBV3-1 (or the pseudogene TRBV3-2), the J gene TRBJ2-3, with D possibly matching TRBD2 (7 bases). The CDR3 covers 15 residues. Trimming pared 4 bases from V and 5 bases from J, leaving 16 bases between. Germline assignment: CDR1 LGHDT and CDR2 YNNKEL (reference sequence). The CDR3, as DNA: TGTGCCAGCAGCCGTGGGGGGGGGCGAGGAGATACGCAGTATTTT. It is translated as CASSRGGGRGDTQYF.

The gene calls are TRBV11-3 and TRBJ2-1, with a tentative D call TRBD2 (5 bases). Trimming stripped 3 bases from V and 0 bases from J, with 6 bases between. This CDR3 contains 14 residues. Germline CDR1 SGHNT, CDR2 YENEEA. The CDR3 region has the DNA TGTGCCAGCAGCTTCCGGGGCTCCTACAATGAGCAGTTCTTC. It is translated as CASSFRGSYNEQFF.

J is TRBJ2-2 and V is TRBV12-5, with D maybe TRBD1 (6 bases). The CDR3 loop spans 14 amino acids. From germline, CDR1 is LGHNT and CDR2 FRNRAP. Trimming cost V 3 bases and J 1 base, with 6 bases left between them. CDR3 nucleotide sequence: TGTGCTAGTGGTTTAGGGGGGAACACCGGGGAGCTGTTTTTT. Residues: CASGLGGNTGELFF.

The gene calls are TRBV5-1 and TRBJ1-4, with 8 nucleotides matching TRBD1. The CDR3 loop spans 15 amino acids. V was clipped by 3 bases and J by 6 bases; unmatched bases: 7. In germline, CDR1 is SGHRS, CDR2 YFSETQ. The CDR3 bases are TGCGCCAGCAGCTGGCGGACAGGGAGGGATGAAAAACTGTTTTTT. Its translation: CASSWRTGRDEKLFF.

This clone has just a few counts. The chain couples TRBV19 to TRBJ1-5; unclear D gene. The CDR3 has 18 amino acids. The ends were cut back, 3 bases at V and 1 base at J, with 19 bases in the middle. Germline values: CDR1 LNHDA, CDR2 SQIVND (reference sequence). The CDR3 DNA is TGTGCCAGTAGTATTACTAAGTGGGTCCGGGGAAGCAATCAGCCCCAGCATTTT. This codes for CASSITKWVRGSNQPQHF.